These T cell receptor beta chains were read from a single sample in a study of OX40 agonist ivuxolimab in advanced cancers. Using immunoSEQ multiplex PCR, the repertoire was profiled, and TCRdb retains in-frame clones only, with some absent. Found here are 95,000 to 110,000 clones, less than 95% of them singletons; the top ten hold 1% to 1.5%. Sequenced material: CD4+ or CD8+ T cells sorted from blood, taken in a trial of the OX40 agonist ivuxolimab. The receptors derive from an adult with an advanced solid tumor such as melanoma, head and neck, liver or kidney cancer. Each CDR3 is given with its conserved first and last residue. D genes are given only for firm matches. Only some rows state a clone size, as once, few, many or a class for expanded clones.

TRBJ1-1 | once | TRBV6-1 | NA | TGTGCCAGCAGTGAAGCATCGACTGCGGCCACTGAAGCTTTCTTT | CASSEASTAATEAFF
TRBJ2-7 | NA | TRBV5-1 | NA | TGCGCCAGCAGCTTGGCCGGCTTGGAATCCTACGAGCAGTACTTC | CASSLAGLESYEQYF
TRBJ1-6 | NA | TRBV15 | NA | TGTGCCACCAGCAGAGATATGTCTACGCTGAGCTCCTATAATTCACCCCTCCACTTT | CATSRDMSTLSSYNSPLHF
TRBJ2-1 | NA | TRBV4-2 | TRBD1 | TGTGCCAGCAGCCTCGCCGTGGACAGGGGAGATTACAATGAGCAGTTCTTC | CASSLAVDRGDYNEQFF
TRBJ1-1 | NA | TRBV4-1 | TRBD1 | TGCGCCAGCAGCCAACCCAGGACAGGGCCGAACACTGAAGCTTTCTTT | CASSQPRTGPNTEAFF
TRBJ1-1 | NA | TRBV28 | NA | TGTGCCAGCAGTTTAAGGGGACCTAACACTGAAGCTTTCTTT | CASSLRGPNTEAFF
TRBJ2-1 | once | TRBV7-9 | NA | TGTGCCAGCAGCCCACGGCCCCGTAGCGCGAGCTCCTACAATGAGCAGTTCTTC | CASSPRPRSASSYNEQFF
TRBJ2-3 | NA | TRBV5-1 | TRBD1 | TGCGCCAGCAGCCCTGGACAGGTTCTTAGCACAGATACGCAGTATTTT | CASSPGQVLSTDTQYF
TRBJ2-3 | NA | TRBV7-3 | NA | TGTGCCAGCAGCCGCGGACAGCTCACAGATACGCAGTATTTT | CASSRGQLTDTQYF
TRBJ2-1 | NA | TRBV7-3 | TRBD1 | TGTGCCAGCAGCCACGACAGGGAGTACAATGAGCAGTTCTTC | CASSHDREYNEQFF
TRBJ2-6 | NA | TRBV6-1 | NA | TGTGCCAGCAGTGCACCCCCGGGCAGCCTGAGCTCTGGGGCCAACGTCCTGACTTTC | CASSAPPGSLSSGANVLTF
TRBJ2-3 | NA | TRBV27 | TRBD2 | TGTGCCAGCAGTGGGGGACTAGCGGGAGTTACAGATACGCAGTATTTT | CASSGGLAGVTDTQYF
TRBJ1-6 | NA | TRBV9 | TRBD1 | TGTGCCAGCAGCGAATCCGGGGACAGAAATTCACCCCTCCACTTT | CASSESGDRNSPLHF
TRBJ2-5 | NA | TRBV7-3 | TRBD1 | TGTGCCAGCAGCTTTGGACAGGATGAGTTGGAGACCCAGTACTTC | CASSFGQDELETQYF
TRBJ2-7 | once | TRBV27 | NA | TGTGCCAGCAGTTCCTATAATCAGGGGTCCCTCGAGCAGTACTTC | CASSSYNQGSLEQYF
TRBJ1-1 | NA | TRBV18 | NA | TGTGCCAGCTCACAAGATCAGGGATATGTAATCGCTGAAGCTTTCTTT | CASSQDQGYVIAEAFF
TRBJ2-4 | once | TRBV28 | NA | TGTGCCAGCAGTTTGGATGTCAGCCTAGCCAAAAACATTCAGTACTTC | CASSLDVSLAKNIQYF
TRBJ2-3 | NA | TRBV11-3 | NA | TGTGCCAGCAGCTTATGGGCCAGGGTGACAGATACGCAGTATTTT | CASSLWARVTDTQYF
TRBJ2-1 | NA | TRBV5-4 | NA | TGTGCCAGCAGCTTGGACGGGAACTCCTACAATGAGCAGTTCTTC | CASSLDGNSYNEQFF
TRBJ1-1 | NA | TRBV7-3 | NA | TGTGCCAGCAGCTTAACAAGAAGGGCGGGGACTGAAGCTTTCTTT | CASSLTRRAGTEAFF
TRBJ1-4 | NA | TRBV2 | NA | TGTGCCAGCAGTGAAGTTATCCCTGTTAATGAAAAACTGTTTTTT | CASSEVIPVNEKLFF
TRBJ1-2 | NA | TRBV6-4 | TRBD1 | TGTGCCAGCAGTGACTCATCGGGACAGGGGTTTGGCTACACCTTC | CASSDSSGQGFGYTF
TRBJ2-1 | NA | TRBV29-1 | NA | TGCAGCGCCGGGACCGCCCGTCGTGAGCAGTTCTTC | CSAGTARREQFF
TRBJ1-2 | NA | TRBV19 | TRBD1 | TGTGCCAGTAGTAGACAGGGGGCGGGCTATGGCTACACCTTC | CASSRQGAGYGYTF
TRBJ2-3 | NA | TRBV11-3 | TRBD2 | TGTGCCAGCAGCTCTAGCGGGATTTATACGCAGTATTTT | CASSSSGIYTQYF
TRBJ1-1 | NA | TRBV6-5 | NA | TGTGCCAGCAGTCCCCCGGGTGGCACTGAAGCTTTCTTT | CASSPPGGTEAFF
TRBJ2-7 | NA | TRBV6-5 | TRBD1 | TGTGCCAGCAGTTACTCGCGACAGGGGGCGCAAGAGCAGTACTTC | CASSYSRQGAQEQYF
TRBJ2-1 | NA | TRBV19 | TRBD2 | TGTGCCAGTAGTAAACCGGGACTAGCGGGAGGAGACAATGAGCAGTTCTTC | CASSKPGLAGGDNEQFF
TRBJ2-1 | NA | TRBV6-1 | TRBD1 | TGTGCCAGCAGTGCCATTCCCCAGGGGGCCCGCGATGAGCAGTTCTTC | CASSAIPQGARDEQFF
TRBJ2-3 | once | TRBV9 | TRBD2 | TGTGCCAGCAGCCCCCGGACTAGCGGGAGGGATAGCACAGATACGCAGTATTTT | CASSPRTSGRDSTDTQYF
TRBJ2-1 | NA | TRBV28 | NA | TGTGCCAGCAGTTTATCCTTCCTAGTTGAGCAGTTCTTC | CASSLSFLVEQFF
TRBJ2-7 | NA | TRBV28 | TRBD2 | TGTGCCAGCAGTCCCGGGACTAGCGGGAGGACCTACGAGCAGTACTTC | CASSPGTSGRTYEQYF
TRBJ1-4 | NA | TRBV28 | TRBD1 | TGTGCCAGCAGTTCCGGGACAGGGAGTGGGGAAAAACTGTTTTTT | CASSSGTGSGEKLFF
TRBJ2-6 | NA | TRBV7-9 | NA | TGTGCCAGCAGCCCTAGGGAATCCCCTGGGGCCAACGTCCTGACTTTC | CASSPRESPGANVLTF
TRBJ1-1 | NA | TRBV27 | NA | TGTGCCAGCAGTCCCGACCGGACAGCGAACACTGAAGCTTTCTTT | CASSPDRTANTEAFF
TRBJ1-1 | NA | TRBV28 | NA | TGTGCCAGCGCCTCCCCGGGGAGCGGCGACACTGAAGCTTTCTTT | CASASPGSGDTEAFF
TRBJ1-1 | few | TRBV11-3 | TRBD1 | TGTGCCAGCAGCATGGACAGGCCCATGAACACTGAAGCTTTCTTT | CASSMDRPMNTEAFF
TRBJ2-7 | NA | TRBV6-6 | TRBD1 | TGTGCCAGCAGCCTTGGACAGGCCCCGACCTACGAGCAGTACTTC | CASSLGQAPTYEQYF
TRBJ2-6 | NA | TRBV30 | TRBD1 | TGTGCCTGGAGTCGGGACAGGGTCCGCTCTGGGGCCAACGTCCTGACTTTC | CAWSRDRVRSGANVLTF
TRBJ1-2 | NA | TRBV5-4 | TRBD1 | TGTGCCAGCAGCTTGAGGCAGGGGGCTGGAGGCTACACCTTC | CASSLRQGAGGYTF
TRBJ1-1 | NA | TRBV19 | TRBD1 | TGTGCCAGTAGTCCCCGGACAGGGATGAACACTGAAGCTTTCTTT | CASSPRTGMNTEAFF
TRBJ2-2 | NA | TRBV5-1 | TRBD1 | TGCGCCAGCAGCGGACAGGGGATGGGCACCGGGGAGCTGTTTTTT | CASSGQGMGTGELFF
TRBJ2-1 | few | TRBV2 | TRBD2 | TGTGCCAGCAGTGATGGCGGGAGGGCCGTTGGCAATGAGCAGTTCTTC | CASSDGGRAVGNEQFF
TRBJ2-3 | NA | TRBV5-1 | NA | TGCGCCAGCAACGGGGGTATTACAGATACGCAGTATTTT | CASNGGITDTQYF
TRBJ2-6 | NA | TRBV30 | NA | TGTGCCCAGGGCTCTGGGGCCAACGTCCTGACTTTC | CAQGSGANVLTF
TRBJ1-4 | NA | TRBV25-1 | NA | TGTGCCAGCAGTGAACCCCCGGCCGTGGATGGGGAAAAACTGTTTTTT | CASSEPPAVDGEKLFF
TRBJ2-1 | NA | TRBV28 | TRBD2 | TGTGCCAGCAGTTTAACGGCTAGCGGCTCCTACAATGAGCAGTTCTTC | CASSLTASGSYNEQFF
TRBJ2-1 | NA | TRBV25-1 | TRBD2 | TGTGCCAGCAGTGATCTGTCTAGCGGGAGTTACAATGAGCAGTTCTTC | CASSDLSSGSYNEQFF
TRBJ2-7 | NA | TRBV5-1 | TRBD2 | TGCGCCAGCAGCAGAAGACTAGCAGACGAGCAGTACTTC | CASSRRLADEQYF
TRBJ2-7 | NA | TRBV6-6 | TRBD1 | TGTGCCAGCAGACTCCACAGGGGGCTCCAGTACGAGCAGTACTTC | CASRLHRGLQYEQYF
TRBJ2-3 | NA | TRBV30 | NA | TGTGCCTGGGGGGATAGCGGCACAGATACGCAGTATTTT | CAWGDSGTDTQYF
TRBJ2-3 | NA | TRBV28 | NA | TGTGCCAGCAGTTTGGGGAGTCTAGCTGGGGCGTCAGATACGCAGTATTTT | CASSLGSLAGASDTQYF